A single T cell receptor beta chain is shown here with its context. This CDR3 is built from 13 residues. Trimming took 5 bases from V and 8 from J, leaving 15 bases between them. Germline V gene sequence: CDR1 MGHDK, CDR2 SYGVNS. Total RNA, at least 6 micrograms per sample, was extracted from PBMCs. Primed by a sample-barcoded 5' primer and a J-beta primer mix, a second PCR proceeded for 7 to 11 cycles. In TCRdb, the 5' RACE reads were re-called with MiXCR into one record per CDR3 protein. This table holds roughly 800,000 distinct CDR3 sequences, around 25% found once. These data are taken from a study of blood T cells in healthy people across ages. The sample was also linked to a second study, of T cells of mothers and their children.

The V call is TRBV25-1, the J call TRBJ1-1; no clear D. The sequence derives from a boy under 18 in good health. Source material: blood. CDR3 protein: CASSSWARLEAFF. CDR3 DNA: TGTGCCAGCAGTAGTTGGGCGAGATTGGAAGCTTTCTTT.